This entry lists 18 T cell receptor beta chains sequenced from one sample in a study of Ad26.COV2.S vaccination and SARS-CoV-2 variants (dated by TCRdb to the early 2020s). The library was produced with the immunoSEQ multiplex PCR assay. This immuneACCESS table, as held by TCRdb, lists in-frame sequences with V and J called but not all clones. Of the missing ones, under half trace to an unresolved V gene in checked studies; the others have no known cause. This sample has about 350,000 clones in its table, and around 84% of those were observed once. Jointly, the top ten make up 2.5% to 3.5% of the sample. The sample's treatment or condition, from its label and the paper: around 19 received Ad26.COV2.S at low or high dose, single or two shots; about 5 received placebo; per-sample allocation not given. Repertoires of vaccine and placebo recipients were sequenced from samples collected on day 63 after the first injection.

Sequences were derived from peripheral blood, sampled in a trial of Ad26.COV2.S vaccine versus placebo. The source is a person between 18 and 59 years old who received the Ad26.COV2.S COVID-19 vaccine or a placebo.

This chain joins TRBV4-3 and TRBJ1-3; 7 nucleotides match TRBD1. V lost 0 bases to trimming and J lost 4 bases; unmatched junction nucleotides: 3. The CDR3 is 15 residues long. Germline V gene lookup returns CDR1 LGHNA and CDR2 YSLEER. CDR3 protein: CASSQDRGNGNTIYF. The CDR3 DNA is TGCGCCAGCAGCCAAGACAGGGGGAACGGAAACACCATATATTTT.

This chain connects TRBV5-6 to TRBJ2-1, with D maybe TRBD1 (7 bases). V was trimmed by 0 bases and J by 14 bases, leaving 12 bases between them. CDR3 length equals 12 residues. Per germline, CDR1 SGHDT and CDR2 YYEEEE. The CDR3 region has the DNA TGTGCCAGCAGCTTGGCCAGGGGGGAGGAGTTCTTC. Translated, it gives CASSLARGEEFF.

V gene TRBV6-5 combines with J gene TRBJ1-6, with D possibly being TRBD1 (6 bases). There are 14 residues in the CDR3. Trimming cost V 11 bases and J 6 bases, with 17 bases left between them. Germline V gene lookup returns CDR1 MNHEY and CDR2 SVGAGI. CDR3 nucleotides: TGTGCCGCGAGGGGGTCAGTCGGTAATTCACCCCTCCACTTT. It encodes CAARGSVGNSPLHF.

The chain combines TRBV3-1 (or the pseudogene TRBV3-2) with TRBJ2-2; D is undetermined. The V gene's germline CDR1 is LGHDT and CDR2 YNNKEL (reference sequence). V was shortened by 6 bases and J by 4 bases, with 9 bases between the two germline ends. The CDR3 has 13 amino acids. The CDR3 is CASRAYSTGELFF. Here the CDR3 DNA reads TGTGCCAGCAGGGCCTATAGCACCGGGGAGCTGTTTTTT.

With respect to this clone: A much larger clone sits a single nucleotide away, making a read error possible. The CDR3 region has the DNA TGTGCCATCAGTGAGTCGGGACAGATCAATCAGCCCCAGCATTTT. It translates to CAISESGQINQPQHF. V and J are TRBV10-3 and TRBJ1-5; 7 nucleotides align to TRBD1. Trimming at V came to 0 bases and at J to 3 bases, leaving 2 bases not matched to a gene. Germline V gives CDR1 ENHRY, CDR2 SYGVKD. CDR3 length: 15 amino acids.

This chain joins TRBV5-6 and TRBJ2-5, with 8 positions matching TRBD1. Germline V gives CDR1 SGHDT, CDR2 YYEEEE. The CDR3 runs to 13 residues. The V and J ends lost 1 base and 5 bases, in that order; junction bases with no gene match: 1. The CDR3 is CASSLTGGETQYF. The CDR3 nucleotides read TGTGCCAGCAGCTTGACAGGGGGTGAGACCCAGTACTTC.

The CDR3 loop is CASSLVQGLFGETQYF. Written as DNA, the CDR3 is TGTGCCAGCAGCTTAGTCCAGGGCCTCTTCGGGGAGACCCAGTACTTC. J is TRBJ2-5 and V is TRBV7-8; D perhaps matches TRBD1 (5 bases). The germline V gene has CDR1 SGHVS and CDR2 FQNEAQ. The CDR3 totals 16 residues. V was cut by 1 base and J by 5 bases, with 17 bases left in between.

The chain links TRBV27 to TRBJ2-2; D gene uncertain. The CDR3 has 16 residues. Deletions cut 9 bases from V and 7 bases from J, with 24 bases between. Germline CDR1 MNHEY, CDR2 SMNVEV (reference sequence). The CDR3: CARVSRPDGRGGELFF. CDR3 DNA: TGTGCCAGGGTATCCCGCCCTGACGGGCGCGGCGGGGAGCTGTTTTTT.

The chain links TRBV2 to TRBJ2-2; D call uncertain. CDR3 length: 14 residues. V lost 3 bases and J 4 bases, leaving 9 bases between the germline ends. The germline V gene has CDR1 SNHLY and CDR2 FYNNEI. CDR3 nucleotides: TGTGCCAGCAGTGACCAGGAGTTCACCGGGGAGCTGTTTTTT. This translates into CASSDQEFTGELFF.

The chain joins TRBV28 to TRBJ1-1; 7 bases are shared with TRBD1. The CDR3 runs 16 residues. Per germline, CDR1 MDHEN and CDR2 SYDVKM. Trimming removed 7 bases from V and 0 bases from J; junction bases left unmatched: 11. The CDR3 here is CASTQTRGPLNTEAFF. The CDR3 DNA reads TGTGCCAGCACCCAAACAAGGGGGCCCTTGAACACTGAAGCTTTCTTT.

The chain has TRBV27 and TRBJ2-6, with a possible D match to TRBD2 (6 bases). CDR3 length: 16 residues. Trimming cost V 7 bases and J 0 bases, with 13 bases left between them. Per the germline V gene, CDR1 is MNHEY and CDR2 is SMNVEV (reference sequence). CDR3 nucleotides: TGTGCCAGCACTCGGGACTTGATCTCTGGGGCCAACGTCCTGACTTTC. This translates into CASTRDLISGANVLTF. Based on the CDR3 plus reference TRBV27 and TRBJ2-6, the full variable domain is EAQVTQNPRYLITVTGKKLTVTCSQNMNHEYMSWYRQDPGLGLRQIYYSMNVEVTDKGDVPEGYKVSRKEKRNFPLILESPSPNQTSLYFCASTRDLISGANVLTFGAGSRLTVL.

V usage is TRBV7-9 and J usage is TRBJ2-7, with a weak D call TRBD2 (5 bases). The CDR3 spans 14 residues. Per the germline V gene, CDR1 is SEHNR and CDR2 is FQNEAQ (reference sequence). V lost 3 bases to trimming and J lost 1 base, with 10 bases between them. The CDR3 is CASSFGLTSYEQYF. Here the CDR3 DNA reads TGTGCCAGCAGCTTTGGACTGACTTCCTACGAGCAGTACTTC.

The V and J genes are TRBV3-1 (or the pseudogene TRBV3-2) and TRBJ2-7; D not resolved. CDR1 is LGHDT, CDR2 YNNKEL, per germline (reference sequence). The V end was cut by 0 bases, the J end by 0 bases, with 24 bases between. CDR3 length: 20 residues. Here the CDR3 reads CASSQDPRSATTQSSYEQYF. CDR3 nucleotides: TGTGCCAGCAGCCAAGACCCCCGGTCAGCTACCACACAAAGCTCCTACGAGCAGTACTTC.

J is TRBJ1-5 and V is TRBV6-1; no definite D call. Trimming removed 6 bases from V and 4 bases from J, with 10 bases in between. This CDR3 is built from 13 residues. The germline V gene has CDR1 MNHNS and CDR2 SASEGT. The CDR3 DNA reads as TGTGCCAGCAGCTCTCCTTCAAATCAGCCCCAGCATTTT. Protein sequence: CASSSPSNQPQHF.

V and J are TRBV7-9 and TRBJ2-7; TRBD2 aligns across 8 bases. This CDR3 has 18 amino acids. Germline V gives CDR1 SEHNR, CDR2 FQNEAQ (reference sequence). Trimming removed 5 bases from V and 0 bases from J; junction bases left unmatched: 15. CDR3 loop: CASSRTAGSLAGSYEQYF. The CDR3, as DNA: TGTGCCAGCAGCCGAACGGCGGGGTCGCTAGCGGGCTCCTACGAGCAGTACTTC.

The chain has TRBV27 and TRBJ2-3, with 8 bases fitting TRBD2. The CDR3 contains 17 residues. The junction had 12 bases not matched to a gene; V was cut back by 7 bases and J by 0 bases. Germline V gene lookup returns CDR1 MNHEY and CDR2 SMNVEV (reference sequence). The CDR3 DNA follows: TGTGCCAGCAATGCTAAAGGGCGGGGGGTTAGCACAGATACGCAGTATTTT. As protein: CASNAKGRGVSTDTQYF.

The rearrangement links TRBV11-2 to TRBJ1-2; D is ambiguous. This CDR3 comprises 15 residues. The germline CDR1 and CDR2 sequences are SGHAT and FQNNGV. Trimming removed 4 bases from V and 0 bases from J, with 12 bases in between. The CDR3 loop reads CASSSTDGTNYGYTF. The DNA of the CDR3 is TGTGCCAGCAGCTCAACGGACGGAACTAACTATGGCTACACCTTC.

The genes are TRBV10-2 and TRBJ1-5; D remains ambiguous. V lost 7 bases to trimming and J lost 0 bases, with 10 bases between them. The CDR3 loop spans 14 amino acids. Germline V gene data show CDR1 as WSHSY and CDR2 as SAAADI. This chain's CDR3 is CASTQSYSNQPQHF. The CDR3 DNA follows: TGCGCCAGCACACAGAGCTATAGCAATCAGCCCCAGCATTTT.